The T cell receptor (beta chain) described here comes from a study of radiotherapy plus CTLA-4 blockade in lung cancer. Germline V gene data show CDR1 as MNHEY and CDR2 as SMNVEV (reference sequence). The CDR3 runs 16 residues. V shed 6 bases and J 1 base; nucleotides not matched to a gene: 10. Only in-frame clones appear in the TCRdb table, and some are missing; sequencing was by immunoSEQ multiplex PCR. Altogether around 40,000 clones are present, around 75% being singletons, with the ten largest covering approximately 9.9%. The chain recombines TRBV27 with TRBJ2-5; 8 positions agree with TRBD2. Sequenced here: peripheral blood, sampled from a patient treated with radiotherapy plus ipilimumab. This clonotype originated in a human donor with non-small cell lung cancer who had stable disease on radiotherapy plus ipilimumab. This chain's CDR3 is CASRPTLTSAQETQYF. The CDR3 DNA follows: TGTGCCAGCAGACCTACTCTGACTAGCGCCCAAGAGACCCAGTACTTC.